These 5 T cell receptor beta chains were sequenced from one sample in a study of cytomegalovirus exposure and HLA in healthy donors. The repertoire was sequenced with immunoSEQ multiplex PCR; TCRdb's copy has only in-frame clones and lacks some. The data contain 170,000 or so clones, about 86% of them singletons. Sequencing input: PBMCs. The receptors come from a woman younger than 35 in good health and CMV-seropositive.

This clone appeared once. The chain is built from TRBV11-1 and TRBJ2-1; D is perhaps TRBD1 (6 bases). Germline V gene lookup returns CDR1 SGHAT and CDR2 FQDESV (reference sequence). V lost 0 bases to trimming and J lost 5 bases, with 20 bases between them. CDR3 size: 18 residues. The CDR3 is CASSLAPTLIGQHNEQFF. The CDR3 nucleotides are TGTGCCAGCAGCTTAGCCCCCACCCTTATAGGACAGCACAATGAGCAGTTCTTC.

The CDR3 nucleotides read TGTGCCAGTAGTATAGAGAAGGGACAGCGACAATACAATGAGCAGTTCTTC. Protein sequence: CASSIEKGQRQYNEQFF. V and J are TRBV19 and TRBJ2-1, with 7 bases lining up with TRBD1. Losses at the gene ends were 0 bases for V and 4 bases for J; bases not matched to a gene: 9. The CDR3 has 17 residues. Looked up from germline, CDR1 is LNHDA and CDR2 is SQIVND (reference sequence).

CDR3 amino acids: CASSWGLAGGMSSYEQYF. In DNA, the CDR3 is TGCGCCAGCAGCTGGGGACTAGCGGGGGGAATGAGCTCCTACGAGCAGTACTTC. V gene TRBV5-1 combines with J gene TRBJ2-7, with 15 bases aligning to TRBD2. The CDR3 extends over 18 amino acids. V was clipped by 3 bases and J by 0 bases; unmatched bases: 7. Germline-derived CDR1 and CDR2 are SGHRS and YFSETQ.

The rearrangement joins TRBV5-4 to TRBJ1-6; D is unresolved. CDR3 length: 17 residues. The V end lost 0 bases, the J end lost 7 bases, and 17 bases lay between the germline ends. CDR1 is SGHNT and CDR2 is YYREEE in the germline V gene (reference sequence). CDR3 nucleotides: TGTGCCAGCAGCTTGGTATTTGGCGGTAACCAGAATTCACCCCTCCACTTT. Protein product: CASSLVFGGNQNSPLHF.

This clone came up a few times. V and J are TRBV4-2 and TRBJ2-5, with D unresolved. The CDR3 runs to 14 residues. The V end lost 0 bases, the J end lost 4 bases, and 9 bases lay between the germline ends. CDR1 is LGHNA, CDR2 YNFKEQ, per germline. DNA of the CDR3: TGTGCCAGCAGCCAAGATCAAGCGTCAGAGACCCAGTACTTC. It yields the protein CASSQDQASETQYF.